Below are 20 T cell receptor beta chains sequenced from a single sample in a study of T cells in Graves' hyperthyroidism and ophthalmopathy. From RNA transcripts, TCR beta CDR3 regions were amplified. The study used the HTBI primer set for a first-round RT-PCR of the TCR CDR3. TCRdb re-called the multiplex PCR reads through MiXCR, storing one row per CDR3 protein. The sample shows around 300,000 distinct CDR3 sequences, approximately 13% of them seen only once. The sample taken for sequencing was blood. The receptors were sampled from a woman in her thirties or forties with Graves' hyperthyroidism.

Concerning this clonotype itself: Because the CDR3's place on the DNA is in doubt, the DNA is left out and the CDR3 is given as listed by TCRdb. This chain joins TRBV29-1 and TRBJ1-1; the table's D call of TRBD1 was not tested on the DNA. Germline CDR1 and CDR2: SQVTM and ANQGSEA. The CDR3 spans 16 residues, counting both ends. This chain's CDR3 is CSVGRGTGAPHTEAFF.

The chain has TRBV13 and TRBJ2-7; no definite D call. Trimming shortened V by 4 bases and J by 3 bases, and 7 bases separated the two germline ends. The germline gives CDR1 PRHDT, CDR2 FYEKMQ (reference sequence). The CDR3 sequence is 12 residues long. The CDR3 sequence: CASSSNIYEQYF. As DNA, the CDR3 is TGTGCCAGCAGCTCAAATATCTACGAGCAGTACTTC.

This clonotype was detected ten times or more. The chain combines TRBV20-1 with TRBJ2-1; 13 bases fit TRBD2. V trimming: 6 bases; J trimming: 5 bases; junction bases outside the gene matches: 7. Germline V gene data show CDR1 as DFQATT and CDR2 as SNEGSKA (reference sequence). CDR3 size: 15 residues. In nucleotides, the CDR3 is TGCAGTGCCCTGGGACTAGCGGGGACCAACAATGAGCAGTTCTTC. Residues: CSALGLAGTNNEQFF.

This clonotype was counted many times. This chain connects TRBV27 to TRBJ1-2; D remains ambiguous. V was cut by 0 bases and J by 4 bases, with 6 bases left in between. Germline values: CDR1 MNHEY, CDR2 SMNVEV (reference sequence). The CDR3 has 13 residues. The CDR3 loop reads CASSLSYSYGYTF. The CDR3 DNA reads TGTGCCAGCAGTTTATCGTACAGCTATGGCTACACCTTC.

Many counts were recorded for this clonotype. This chain uses TRBV18 with TRBJ1-5, with TRBD1 matching 7 bases. The CDR3 length is 14 residues. V lost 3 bases and J lost 5; bases outside the gene matches: 4. Germline V lookup: CDR1 KGHSH, CDR2 LQKENI. DNA for the CDR3: TGTGCCAGCTCACCCGGACAGGTTTATCAGCCCCAGCATTTT. This encodes CASSPGQVYQPQHF.

In its sample, this clonotype was seen a few times. The chain couples TRBV5-1 to TRBJ2-2, with 9 bases lining up with TRBD2. After removal of 4 bases from V and 1 base from J, the junction contained 5 bases not matched to a gene. This CDR3 spans 16 amino acids. Germline V CDR1 and CDR2: SGHRS, YFSETQ. The CDR3 reads CASSLLTSGNTGELFF. In DNA form, the CDR3 reads TGCGCCAGCAGCCTCCTGACTAGCGGGAACACCGGGGAGCTGTTTTTT.

This clonotype was counted at least ten times. The J gene is TRBJ2-3, the V gene TRBV3-1; D is unresolved. Trimming took off 1 base at V and 7 bases at J, with 9 bases between the two ends. The V gene's germline CDR1 is LGHDT and CDR2 YNNKEL (reference sequence). The CDR3 totals 13 residues. The CDR3 coding sequence is TGTGCCAGCAGCCAAGGAGTTGGGAATACGCAGTATTTT. It encodes CASSQGVGNTQYF.

V is TRBV20-1 and J is TRBJ2-7; 7 bases agree with TRBD2. Germline CDR1 reads DFQATT; CDR2 reads SNEGSKA (reference sequence). Trimming at V came to 2 bases and at J to 1 base, leaving 5 bases not matched to a gene. The CDR3 consists of 14 residues. The DNA of the CDR3 is TGCAGTGCTAGACCTAGCGGAATTTCCTACGAGCAGTACTTC. Its translation is CSARPSGISYEQYF.

This clonotype was seen a few times. The chain couples TRBV9 to TRBJ2-7; D unclear. This CDR3 has 14 amino acids. The germline CDR1 and CDR2 sequences are SGDLS and YYNGEE. The V end was cut by 0 bases, the J end by 0 bases, with 7 bases between. CDR3 nucleotides: TGTGCCAGCAGCGTAGTCCCTTACTCCTACGAGCAGTACTTC. It encodes CASSVVPYSYEQYF.

There are many counts of this clonotype. The chain employs TRBV28 and TRBJ2-2, with 7 positions matching TRBD1. Trimming removed 10 bases from V and 4 bases from J; junction bases left unmatched: 12. The CDR3 runs 15 residues. Germline V gene data show CDR1 as MDHEN and CDR2 as SYDVKM. The CDR3 reads CATLEGGLGTGELFF. In DNA form, the CDR3 reads TGTGCCACCCTGGAAGGGGGCTTGGGCACCGGGGAGCTGTTTTTT.

This chain links TRBV15 with TRBJ2-3, with 8 bases identical to TRBD2. The germline V gene has CDR1 LNHNV and CDR2 YYDKDF (reference sequence). CDR3 length: 15 amino acids. The V and J ends lost 4 bases and 8 bases, in that order; junction bases with no gene match: 11. In nucleotides, the CDR3 is TGTGCCACCAGCACCCCTGGACTAGCACAAGTTACGCAGTATTTT. It is translated as CATSTPGLAQVTQYF.

This clonotype was picked up many times. V is TRBV20-1 and J is TRBJ2-7; the D gene is possibly TRBD2 (6 bases). The length of the CDR3 is 16 residues. With 3 bases removed from V and 6 bases from J, the gap between germline ends came to 24 bases. Looked up from germline, CDR1 is DFQATT and CDR2 is SNEGSKA (reference sequence). CDR3 nucleotides: TGCAGTGCTAGTGTCAGTGGGACGGCGGTTAGCGGCGAGCAGTACTTC. Protein: CSASVSGTAVSGEQYF.

This chain joins TRBV7-2 and TRBJ2-1; no definite D call. Between the trimmed V and J ends, which lost 2 bases and 9 bases, there was a span of 11 bases. CDR1 and CDR2 from the germline V gene are SGHTA and FQGNSA. This CDR3 comprises 13 residues. CDR3 loop: CASSLNLWGEQFF. The DNA for the CDR3 is TGTGCCAGCAGCTTAAACCTCTGGGGTGAGCAGTTCTTC.

The rearrangement uses TRBV14 and TRBJ2-2; 12 bases are shared with TRBD2. CDR3 length: 18 amino acids. CDR1 is SGHDN, CDR2 FVKESK, per germline. With 4 bases clipped from V and 4 bases from J, the junction kept 10 bases outside the gene matches. CDR3 sequence reads: CASSPRPSSGRATGELFF. For the CDR3, the DNA is TGTGCCAGCAGCCCAAGACCCTCTAGCGGGAGGGCCACCGGGGAGCTGTTTTTT.

CDR3 protein: CASSQARGLRSGREPGEQFF. Written as DNA, the CDR3 is TGTGCCAGCAGCCAAGCCAGGGGGCTAAGATCGGGACGAGAACCAGGGGAGCAGTTCTTC. The rearrangement joins TRBV4-2 to TRBJ2-1, with 8 bases matching TRBD1. Germline CDR1 and CDR2: LGHNA and YNFKEQ. This CDR3 contains 20 residues. V trimming: 1 base; J trimming: 10 bases; junction bases outside the gene matches: 24.

The sample holds many counts of this clonotype. The chain links TRBV7-2 to TRBJ2-3; 7 positions agree with TRBD1. The CDR3 consists of 15 residues. CDR1 and CDR2 from the germline V gene are SGHTA and FQGNSA. V dropped 1 base and J dropped 3; count of bases not matched to a gene: 4. CDR3 region: CASSLVQGVTDTQYF. CDR3 nucleotides: TGTGCCAGCAGCTTAGTCCAGGGGGTGACAGATACGCAGTATTTT.

This chain uses TRBV7-3 with TRBJ2-6; D ambiguous. The CDR3 runs to 16 residues. V gave up 2 bases and J gave up 0 bases, with 8 bases separating them. Germline CDR1 is SGHTA and CDR2 is FQGTGA. The CDR3 DNA follows: TGTGCCAGCAGCTTAGGGGAAAACTCTGGGGCCAACGTCCTGACTTTC. It specifies CASSLGENSGANVLTF. Together with reference TRBV7-3 and TRBJ2-6, the CDR3 gives the full variable domain: GAGVSQTPSNKVTEKGKYVELRCDPISGHTALYWYRQSLGQGPEFLIYFQGTGAADDSGLPNDRFFAVRPEGSVSTLKIQRTERGDSAVYLCASSLGENSGANVLTFGAGSRLTVL.

The sample holds one count of this clonotype. The chain uses TRBV6-1 and TRBJ1-2; 8 bases agree with TRBD1. V shed 0 bases and J 8 bases; nucleotides not matched to a gene: 8. This CDR3 has 15 residues. Germline V gene lookup returns CDR1 MNHNS and CDR2 SASEGT. CDR3 sequence reads: CASSEARDRSPGYTF. The CDR3 DNA sequence: TGTGCCAGCAGTGAAGCAAGGGACAGGTCCCCGGGCTACACCTTC.

This clonotype was seen many times. This chain joins TRBV10-3 and TRBJ1-6, with 7 bases identical to TRBD1. V lost 0 bases to trimming and J lost 7 bases; unmatched junction nucleotides: 3. CDR3 length equals 15 residues. Germline CDR1 reads ENHRY; CDR2 reads SYGVKD. CDR3 coding DNA: TGTGCCATCAGTGAGTCGACAGGGAACAATTCACCCCTCCACTTT. It translates to CAISESTGNNSPLHF.

This clonotype has a handful of counts. The chain has TRBV6-1 and TRBJ2-2, with 7 bases matching TRBD1. The CDR3 consists of 18 residues. The germline gives CDR1 MNHNS, CDR2 SASEGT. J gave up 3 bases and V 6 bases, and 16 bases lay outside the gene matches. CDR3 DNA sequence: TGTGCCAGCAGCCTCGGTCCAGGGGGAATTCTGGACACCGGGGAGCTGTTTTTT. Encoded protein: CASSLGPGGILDTGELFF.